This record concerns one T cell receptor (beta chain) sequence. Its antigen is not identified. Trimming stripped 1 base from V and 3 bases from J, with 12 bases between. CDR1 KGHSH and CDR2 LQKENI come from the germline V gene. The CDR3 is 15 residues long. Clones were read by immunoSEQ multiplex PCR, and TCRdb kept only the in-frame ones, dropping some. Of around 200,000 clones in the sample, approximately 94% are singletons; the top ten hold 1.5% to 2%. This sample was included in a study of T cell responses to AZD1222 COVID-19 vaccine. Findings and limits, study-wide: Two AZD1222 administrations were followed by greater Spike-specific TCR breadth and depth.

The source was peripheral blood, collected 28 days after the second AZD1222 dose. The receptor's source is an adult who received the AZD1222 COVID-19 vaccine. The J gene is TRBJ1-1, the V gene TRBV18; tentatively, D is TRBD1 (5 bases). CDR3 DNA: TGTGCCAGCTCACCACTCCCGGGGCGGGACACTGAAGCTTTCTTT. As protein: CASSPLPGRDTEAFF.